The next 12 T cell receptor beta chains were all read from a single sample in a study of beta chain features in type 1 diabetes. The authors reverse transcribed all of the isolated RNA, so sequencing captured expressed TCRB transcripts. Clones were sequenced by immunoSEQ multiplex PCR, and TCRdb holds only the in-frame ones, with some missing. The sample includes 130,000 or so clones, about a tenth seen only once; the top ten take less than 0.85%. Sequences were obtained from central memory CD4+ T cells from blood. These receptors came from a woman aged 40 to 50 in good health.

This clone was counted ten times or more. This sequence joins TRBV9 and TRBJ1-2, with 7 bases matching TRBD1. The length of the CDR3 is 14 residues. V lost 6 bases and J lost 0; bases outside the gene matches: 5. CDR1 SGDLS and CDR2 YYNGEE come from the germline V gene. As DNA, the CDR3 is TGTGCCAGCATTCGACAGGGCTCTAACTATGGCTACACCTTC. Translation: CASIRQGSNYGYTF.

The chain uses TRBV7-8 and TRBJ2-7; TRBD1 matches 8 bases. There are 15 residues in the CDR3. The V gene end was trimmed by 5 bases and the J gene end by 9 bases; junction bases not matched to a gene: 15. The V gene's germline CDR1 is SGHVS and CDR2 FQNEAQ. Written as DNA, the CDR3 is TGTGCCAGCAGCACGGGGGACAGGTCCGTCTCTGGGCAGTACTTC. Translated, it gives CASSTGDRSVSGQYF.

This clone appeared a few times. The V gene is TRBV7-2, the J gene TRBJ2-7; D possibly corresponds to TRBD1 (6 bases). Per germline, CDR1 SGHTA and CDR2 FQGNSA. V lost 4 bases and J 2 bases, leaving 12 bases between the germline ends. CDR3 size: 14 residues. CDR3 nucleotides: TGTGCCAGCAGCTCCAGGCAGGGGCCCTACGAGCAGTACTTC. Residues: CASSSRQGPYEQYF.

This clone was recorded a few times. As DNA, the CDR3 is TGTGCCAGCTCATGGGGGCAGACAACATCCTACGAGCAGTACTTC. Encoded protein: CASSWGQTTSYEQYF. The V gene is TRBV18, the J gene TRBJ2-7; weak D call: TRBD1 (6 bases). The CDR3 is made up of 15 amino acids. CDR1 is KGHSH, CDR2 LQKENI, per germline. Trimming stripped 5 bases from V and 1 base from J, with 15 bases between.

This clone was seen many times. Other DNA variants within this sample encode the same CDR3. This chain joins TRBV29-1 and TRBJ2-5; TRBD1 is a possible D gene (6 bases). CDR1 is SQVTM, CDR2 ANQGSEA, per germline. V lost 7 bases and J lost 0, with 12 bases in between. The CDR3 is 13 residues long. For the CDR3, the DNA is TGCAGCGCCGGACAGTCGTACCAAGAGACCCAGTACTTC. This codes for CSAGQSYQETQYF.

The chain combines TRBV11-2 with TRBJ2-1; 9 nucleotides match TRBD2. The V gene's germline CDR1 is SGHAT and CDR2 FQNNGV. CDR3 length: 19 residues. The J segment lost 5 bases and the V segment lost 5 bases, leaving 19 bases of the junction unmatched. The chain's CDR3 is CASSPALRGGLVNHNEQFF. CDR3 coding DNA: TGTGCCAGCAGCCCCGCATTGCGGGGGGGCCTTGTGAATCACAATGAGCAGTTCTTC.

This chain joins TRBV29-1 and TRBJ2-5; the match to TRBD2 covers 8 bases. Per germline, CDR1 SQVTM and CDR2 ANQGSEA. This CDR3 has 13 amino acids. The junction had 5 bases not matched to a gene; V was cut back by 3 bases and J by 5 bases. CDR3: CSVDVTGGETQYF. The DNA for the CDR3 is TGCAGCGTTGATGTAACGGGAGGGGAGACCCAGTACTTC.

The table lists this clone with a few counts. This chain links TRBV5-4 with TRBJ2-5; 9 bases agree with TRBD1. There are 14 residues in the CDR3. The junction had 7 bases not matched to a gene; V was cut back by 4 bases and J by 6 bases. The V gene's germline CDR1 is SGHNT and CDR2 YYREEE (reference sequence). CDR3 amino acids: CASSHSDRGKTQYF. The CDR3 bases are TGTGCCAGCAGCCATTCGGACAGGGGAAAGACCCAGTACTTC.

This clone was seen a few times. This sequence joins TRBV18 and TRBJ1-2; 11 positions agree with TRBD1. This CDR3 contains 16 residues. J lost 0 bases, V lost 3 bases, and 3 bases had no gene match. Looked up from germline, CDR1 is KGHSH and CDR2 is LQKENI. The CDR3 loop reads CASSPGTGGANYGYTF. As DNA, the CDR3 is TGTGCCAGCTCACCGGGGACAGGGGGAGCTAACTATGGCTACACCTTC.

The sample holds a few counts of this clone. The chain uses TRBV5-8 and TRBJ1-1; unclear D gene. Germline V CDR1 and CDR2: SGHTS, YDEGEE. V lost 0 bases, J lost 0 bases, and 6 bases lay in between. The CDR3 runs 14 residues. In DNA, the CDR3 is TGTGCCAGCAGCTTGGGAGGGTTGAACACTGAAGCTTTCTTT. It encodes CASSLGGLNTEAFF. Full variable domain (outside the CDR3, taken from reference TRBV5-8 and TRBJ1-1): EAGVTQSPTHLIKTRGQQATLRCSPISGHTSVYWYQQALGLGLQFLLWYDEGEERNRGNFPPRFSGRQFPNYSSELNVNALELEDSALYLCASSLGGLNTEAFFGQGTRLTVV.

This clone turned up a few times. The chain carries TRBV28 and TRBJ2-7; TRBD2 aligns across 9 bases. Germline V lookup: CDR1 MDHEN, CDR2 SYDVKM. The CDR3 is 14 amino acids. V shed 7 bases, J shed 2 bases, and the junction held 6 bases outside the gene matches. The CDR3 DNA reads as TGTGCCAGCATGGAGAGCGGGGGGCCCTACGAGCAGTACTTC. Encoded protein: CASMESGGPYEQYF.

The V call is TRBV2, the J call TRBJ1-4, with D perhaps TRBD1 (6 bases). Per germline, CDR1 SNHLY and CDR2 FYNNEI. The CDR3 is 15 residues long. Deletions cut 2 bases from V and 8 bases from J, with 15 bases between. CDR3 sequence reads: CASSEFRTVKEKLFF. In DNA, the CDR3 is TGTGCCAGCAGTGAATTCCGGACAGTAAAAGAAAAACTGTTTTTT.